This T cell receptor (beta chain) was sequenced during a study of blood T cell repertoires in COVID-19. The CDR3 sequence is 13 residues long. CDR1 is SNHLY and CDR2 is FYNNEI in the germline V gene. V lost 3 bases and J lost 1, with 5 bases in between. Assay used: immunoSEQ multiplex PCR; TCRdb lists only in-frame clones, some missing. The data hold over 60,000 clones, with approximately 85% observed a single time. J is TRBJ2-3 and V is TRBV2, with a tentative D call TRBD1 (5 bases). The sample comprised peripheral blood. The sequence was obtained from a woman older than 75 with active or convalescent COVID-19. The CDR3 spells CASSDRGTDTQYF. As DNA, the CDR3 is TGTGCCAGCAGTGACAGGGGCACAGATACGCAGTATTTT.